What follows are 23 T cell receptor beta chains derived from one specimen sequenced in a study of T cells in Graves' hyperthyroidism and ophthalmopathy. Regions amplified from RNA transcripts were the TCR beta CDR3 regions. The TCR CDR3 was amplified in a first-round RT-PCR using the HTBI primer set. MiXCR, applied by TCRdb to the multiplex PCR reads, yields one record per CDR3 protein. The table has 190,000 or so distinct CDR3 sequences, around 19% seen once. Sequencing used blood. The origin of the receptors is a man aged 40-49 years with Graves' hyperthyroidism.

Ten or more counts support this clonotype. The chain joins TRBV12-3 or TRBV12-4 to TRBJ2-2; D is undetermined. The CDR3 consists of 16 residues. The V and J ends lost 4 bases and 2 bases respectively, with 14 bases between them. Written as DNA, the CDR3 is TGTGCCAGCAGTTCAGGACCCTACGAAAACACCGGGGAGCTGTTTTTT. It codes for CASSSGPYENTGELFF.

Concerning this clonotype: A much larger clone differs by one base, so this may be a read error. This chain uses TRBV7-2 with TRBJ2-3, with D possibly being TRBD2 (6 bases). Germline CDR1 and CDR2: SGHTA and FQGNSA. This CDR3 has 14 residues. CDR3 bases: TGTGTCAGCAGCTTCGGGACTTTCTCAGATACGCAGTATTTT. Its protein is CVSSFGTFSDTQYF.

This clonotype was recorded at least ten times. V is TRBV20-1 and J is TRBJ2-7; the match to TRBD2 covers 9 bases. CDR3 length: 14 residues. Germline V gives CDR1 DFQATT, CDR2 SNEGSKA (reference sequence). After removal of 1 base from V and 5 bases from J, the junction contained 6 bases not matched to a gene. In DNA form, the CDR3 reads TGCAGTGCTAGAGCTAGTAGCGGGGGTAACGAGCAGTACTTC. It is translated as CSARASSGGNEQYF.

This chain uses TRBV5-1 with TRBJ2-2, with 8 bases that match TRBD2. Germline V CDR1 and CDR2: SGHRS, YFSETQ. V gave up 4 bases and J gave up 7 bases; unmatched junction bases: 21. This CDR3 has 19 amino acids. The CDR3 bases are TGCGCCAGCAGCCAAATCCCCATGTTCAGCGGGGGCCGGGACGGGGAGCTGTTTTTT. The encoded protein is CASSQIPMFSGGRDGELFF. Drawing the rest from reference TRBV5-1 and TRBJ2-2, the complete variable domain is KAGVTQTPRYLIKTRGQQVTLSCSPISGHRSVSWYQQTPGQGLQFLFEYFSETQRNKGNFPGRFSGRQFSNSRSEMNVSTLELGDSALYLCASSQIPMFSGGRDGELFFGEGSRLTVL.

The chain employs TRBV5-5 and TRBJ2-3; TRBD1 matches 10 bases. Germline values: CDR1 SGHKS, CDR2 YYEKEE (reference sequence). V lost 3 bases to trimming and J lost 0 bases; unmatched junction nucleotides: 4. The CDR3 runs to 16 residues. The CDR3 loop is CASSSQGQGSTDTQYF. The DNA of the CDR3 is TGTGCCAGCAGCTCCCAGGGACAGGGGAGCACAGATACGCAGTATTTT.

Many counts were recorded for this clonotype. The chain recombines TRBV4-2 with TRBJ1-2; D remains ambiguous. Trimming pared 1 base from V and 0 bases from J, leaving 9 bases between. Germline V CDR1 and CDR2: LGHNA, YNFKEQ. The CDR3 extends over 15 amino acids. CDR3 bases: TGTGCCAGCAGCCAAGCCGACGGATCTAACTATGGCTACACCTTC. Residues: CASSQADGSNYGYTF.

In this sample, this clonotype turned up many times. The rearrangement uses TRBV5-1 and TRBJ2-7; D is possibly TRBD1 (5 bases). CDR3 length: 14 residues. Trimming pared 0 bases from V and 0 bases from J, leaving 7 bases between. Per the germline V gene, CDR1 is SGHRS and CDR2 is YFSETQ. DNA of the CDR3: TGCGCCAGCAGCTTGGAGGGGAACTCCTACGAGCAGTACTTC. Protein: CASSLEGNSYEQYF. The full variable domain, rest sourced from reference TRBV5-1 and TRBJ2-7, is KAGVTQTPRYLIKTRGQQVTLSCSPISGHRSVSWYQQTPGQGLQFLFEYFSETQRNKGNFPGRFSGRQFSNSRSEMNVSTLELGDSALYLCASSLEGNSYEQYFGPGTRLTVT.

This clonotype was seen repeatedly, ten times or more. This sequence joins TRBV6-1 and TRBJ2-1; TRBD1 agrees at 11 bases. The CDR3 length is 15 residues. Germline lookup yields CDR1 MNHNS and CDR2 SASEGT. The V and J ends lost 5 bases and 8 bases, in that order; junction bases with no gene match: 8. The CDR3 sequence is CASSRWTGGEDEQFF. The CDR3 nucleotides read TGTGCCAGCAGTAGATGGACAGGGGGCGAGGATGAGCAGTTCTTC.

The sample holds a few counts of this clonotype. The V and J genes are TRBV29-1 and TRBJ1-3; D is possibly TRBD1 (5 bases). The germline V gene encodes CDR1 SQVTM and CDR2 ANQGSEA. The CDR3 contains 14 residues. The V end was cut by 7 bases, the J end by 7 bases, with 20 bases between. The CDR3 DNA follows: TGCAGCGCCGCCCAGGGTGGCTTTGGGAACACCATATATTTT. Its protein product is CSAAQGGFGNTIYF. Together with reference TRBV29-1 and TRBJ1-3, the CDR3 gives the full variable domain: SAVISQKPSRDICQRGTSLTIQCQVDSQVTMMFWYRQQPGQSLTLIATANQGSEATYESGFVIDKFPISRPNLTFSTLTVSNMSPEDSSIYLCSAAQGGFGNTIYFGEGSWLTVV.

This clonotype came up many times. V gene TRBV4-3 combines with J gene TRBJ2-3; D unresolved. Germline CDR1 and CDR2: LGHNA and YSLEER. V was shortened by 0 bases and J by 3 bases, with 16 bases between the two germline ends. The CDR3 is made up of 17 amino acids. Here the CDR3 reads CASSQDLADQRTDTQYF. CDR3 DNA: TGCGCCAGCAGCCAAGATCTTGCGGACCAGAGGACAGATACGCAGTATTTT.

This clonotype was seen a handful of times. The genes are TRBV27 and TRBJ2-2, with unresolved D. This CDR3 is 14 amino acids long. Germline V gene data show CDR1 as MNHEY and CDR2 as SMNVEV (reference sequence). Between the trimmed V and J ends, which lost 3 bases and 3 bases, there was a span of 8 bases. CDR3 in DNA: TGTGCCAGCAGTTTTGGTAGATACACCGGGGAGCTGTTTTTT. This gives the protein CASSFGRYTGELFF.

There are a few counts of this clonotype. The J gene is TRBJ2-5, the V gene TRBV12-3 or TRBV12-4, with no clear D. The ends were cut back, 4 bases at V and 2 bases at J, with 17 bases in the middle. The CDR3 is 16 residues long. CDR3 loop: CASSSSEYSEQETQYF. The CDR3 bases are TGTGCCAGCAGTTCATCTGAATACAGCGAACAAGAGACCCAGTACTTC.

This clonotype showed up just a few times. The chain couples TRBV5-5 to TRBJ2-3; 8 positions match TRBD2. CDR1 SGHKS and CDR2 YYEKEE come from the germline V gene (reference sequence). This CDR3 has 15 amino acids. V lost 4 bases and J lost 4; bases outside the gene matches: 8. The CDR3 DNA reads TGTGCCAGCAGCCCAACTGCGGGGGGACCAGATACGCAGTATTTT. Its translation: CASSPTAGGPDTQYF. Based on the CDR3 plus reference TRBV5-5 and TRBJ2-3, the full variable domain is DAGVTQSPTHLIKTRGQQVTLRCSPISGHKSVSWYQQVLGQGPQFIFQYYEKEERGRGNFPDRFSARQFPNYSSELNVNALLLGDSALYLCASSPTAGGPDTQYFGPGTRLTVL.

The rearrangement links TRBV5-1 to TRBJ2-7, with D uncertain. CDR1 is SGHRS, CDR2 YFSETQ, per germline. This CDR3 comprises 18 residues. Between the trimmed V and J ends, which lost 1 base and 4 bases, there was a span of 24 bases. The CDR3 sequence: CASSLSSSAQSHPYEQYF. The CDR3 DNA reads TGCGCCAGCAGCTTGTCGTCGTCAGCCCAATCCCATCCTTACGAGCAGTACTTC.

This clonotype was counted many times. The chain uses TRBV28 and TRBJ1-2, with D possibly being TRBD1 (5 bases). CDR1 is MDHEN, CDR2 SYDVKM, per germline. CDR3 length: 15 amino acids. The ends were cut back, 6 bases at V and 3 bases at J, with 17 bases in the middle. The DNA for the CDR3 is TGTGCCAGCAGCCCTCGGGGCAGGACGGACTATGGCTACACCTTC. Translation: CASSPRGRTDYGYTF.

The chain uses TRBV6-2 or TRBV6-3 and TRBJ2-5, with TRBD2 matching over 8 bases. The junction had 3 bases not matched to a gene; V was cut back by 5 bases and J by 4 bases. The CDR3 loop spans 13 amino acids. Germline lookup yields CDR1 MNHEY and CDR2 SVGEGT. The chain's CDR3 is CASSRTSSETQYF. For the CDR3, the DNA is TGTGCCAGCAGTAGGACTAGCTCAGAGACCCAGTACTTC.

This clonotype was picked up many times. V usage is TRBV30 and J usage is TRBJ1-2, with D perhaps matching TRBD1 (5 bases). V was trimmed by 3 bases and J by 9 bases, leaving 17 bases between them. The CDR3 is 13 amino acids. The V gene's germline CDR1 is GTSNPN and CDR2 SVGIG (reference sequence). CDR3 nucleotides: TGTGCCTGGAGGACCGCCGGGACGGTCAGCTACACCTTC. Translated: CAWRTAGTVSYTF.

Ten or more counts support this clonotype. The V call is TRBV7-8, the J call TRBJ2-1; 8 nucleotides match TRBD2. Germline V lookup: CDR1 SGHVS, CDR2 FQNEAQ. The ends lost 5 bases at V and 9 bases at J; junction bases unmatched: 15. The length of the CDR3 is 16 residues. This chain's CDR3 is CASSGARAGGMSEQFF. For the CDR3, the DNA is TGTGCCAGCAGCGGGGCCCGCGCGGGGGGAATGAGTGAGCAGTTCTTC. Full variable domain (remainder filled in from reference TRBV7-8 and TRBJ2-1): GAGVSQSPRYKVAKRGQDVALRCDPISGHVSLFWYQQALGQGPEFLTYFQNEAQLDKSGLPSDRFFAERPEGSVSTLKIQRTQQEDSAVYLCASSGARAGGMSEQFFGPGTRLTVL.

The rearrangement links TRBV3-1 to TRBJ2-1, with TRBD1 matching over 7 bases. Germline CDR1 and CDR2: LGHDT and YNNKEL (reference sequence). The CDR3 contains 13 residues. Germline trimming cut 5 bases from V and 8 bases from J; bases unmatched to any gene: 6. The CDR3 region is CASSKQGSDEQFF. The CDR3 bases are TGTGCCAGCAGCAAACAGGGGTCGGATGAGCAGTTCTTC.

To note about this clonotype: At one of its ends the junction is not consistent with the germline gene, which may arise from a read error. V is TRBV28 and J is TRBJ2-4, with D hard to call. This CDR3 is 12 amino acids long. Germline values: CDR1 MDHEN, CDR2 SYDVKM. The CDR3 DNA sequence: TGTGCCAGCAGTTTATACGGCTCCATTCAGCACTTC. It yields the protein CASSLYGSIQHF. The full variable domain, its missing parts supplied by reference TRBV28 and TRBJ2-4, is DVKVTQSSRYLVKRTGEKVFLECVQDMDHENMFWYRQDPGLGLRLIYFSYDVKMKEKGDIPEGYSVSREKKERFSLILESASTNQTSMYLCASSLYGSIQHFGAGTRLSVL.

This clonotype was detected many times. The genes are TRBV10-3 and TRBJ1-5; D is unclear. Deletions cut 8 bases from V and 2 bases from J, with 10 bases between. CDR1 is ENHRY and CDR2 is SYGVKD in the germline V gene. The CDR3 loop spans 13 amino acids. The CDR3 DNA is TGTGCCATCCCCTACCCCTGCAATCAGCCCCAGCATTTT. Amino acids: CAIPYPCNQPQHF.

Many counts were recorded for this clonotype. The V gene is TRBV5-1, the J gene TRBJ2-1, with D perhaps TRBD2 (5 bases). V lost 4 bases and J lost 7, with 15 bases in between. The germline gives CDR1 SGHRS, CDR2 YFSETQ. The CDR3 length is 14 residues. Here the CDR3 DNA reads TGCGCCAGCAGCGATACCGGGATCACAAATGAGCAGTTCTTC. It yields the protein CASSDTGITNEQFF.

This clonotype was observed at least ten times. The chain combines TRBV20-1 with TRBJ2-1; either TRBD1 or TRBD2 may supply D (5 bases each). CDR1 and CDR2 from the germline V gene are DFQATT and SNEGSKA (reference sequence). The V and J ends lost 3 bases and 0 bases respectively, with 15 bases between them. The CDR3 covers 16 residues. The CDR3 protein is CSARGPGLYSYNEQFF. CDR3 DNA: TGCAGTGCTAGGGGACCCGGCCTCTACTCCTACAATGAGCAGTTCTTC.